Each of the 25 T cell receptor beta chains below was sequenced from the same sample in a study of blood T cell repertoires in COVID-19. Clones were read by immunoSEQ multiplex PCR, and TCRdb kept only the in-frame ones, dropping some. Of 300,000 to 350,000 clones detected, 80% to 90% appear once; the ten largest clones hold about 9.8%. Specimen: PBMCs or T cells enriched from blood (not recorded which). These TCRs come from a young woman who had recovered from COVID-19.

Concerning this clone itself: Other DNA sequences in this specimen translate into the identical CDR3. The chain joins TRBV19 to TRBJ1-1; D is unclear. The CDR3 consists of 13 residues. V was pared by 4 bases and J by 0 bases, with 6 bases between. CDR1 LNHDA and CDR2 SQIVND come from the germline V gene (reference sequence). CDR3 sequence reads: CASSTTVNTEAFF. CDR3 DNA sequence: TGTGCCAGTAGTACAACTGTGAACACTGAAGCTTTCTTT.

The chain carries TRBV28 and TRBJ1-4; D remains unclear. Germline values: CDR1 MDHEN, CDR2 SYDVKM. V dropped 2 bases and J dropped 8 bases, with 6 bases sitting between them. The CDR3 extends over 12 amino acids. CDR3: CASSLITEKLFF. The DNA of the CDR3 is TGTGCCAGCAGTTTAATTACAGAAAAACTGTTTTTT.

V is TRBV20-1 and J is TRBJ2-4, with D uncertain. The CDR3 has 11 residues. The V end lost 3 bases, the J end lost 5 bases, and 5 bases lay between the germline ends. The germline V gene encodes CDR1 DFQATT and CDR2 SNEGSKA (reference sequence). The chain's CDR3 is CSASPENIQYF. CDR3 sequence (DNA): TGCAGTGCTAGTCCTGAAAACATTCAGTACTTC.

This rearrangement joins TRBV7-8 to TRBJ1-1; possible D gene TRBD1, 6 bases. The length of the CDR3 is 19 residues. The germline V gene has CDR1 SGHVS and CDR2 FQNEAQ. The ends were cut back, 1 base at V and 1 base at J, with 22 bases in the middle. The CDR3 reads CASSLVVGGRGMKNTEAFF. The CDR3 bases are TGTGCCAGCAGCTTAGTTGTCGGGGGGCGGGGAATGAAGAACACTGAAGCTTTCTTT.

V and J are TRBV18 and TRBJ1-6, with a tentative D call TRBD1 (5 bases). Germline values: CDR1 KGHSH, CDR2 LQKENI. The V end lost 3 bases, the J end lost 9 bases, and 15 bases lay between the germline ends. This CDR3 comprises 15 residues. CDR3 sequence (DNA): TGTGCCAGCTCACCCCCGGCGAGGGGAGGTTCACCCCTCCACTTT. It yields the protein CASSPPARGGSPLHF.

The rearrangement joins TRBV18 to TRBJ1-6; the match to TRBD1 covers 7 bases. The germline V gene has CDR1 KGHSH and CDR2 LQKENI. The CDR3 contains 15 residues. Unmatched junction bases numbered 6, after V lost 2 bases and J lost 8 bases. The CDR3 spells CASSPRRQGDSPLHF. CDR3 DNA sequence: TGTGCCAGCTCACCAAGACGGCAGGGGGATTCACCCCTCCACTTT.

J is TRBJ1-2 and V is TRBV5-5; D call uncertain. The CDR3 extends over 13 amino acids. Germline-derived CDR1 and CDR2 are SGHKS and YYEKEE (reference sequence). The germline V and J ends were trimmed by 0 bases and 8 bases, with 11 bases remaining between them. The CDR3 nucleotides read TGTGCCAGCAGCTTGGTGTTGGACTCAGGCTACACCTTC. This codes for CASSLVLDSGYTF.

This chain joins TRBV28 and TRBJ1-3; D is unresolved. The ends were cut back, 2 bases at V and 3 bases at J, with 14 bases in the middle. Germline V gives CDR1 MDHEN, CDR2 SYDVKM. The CDR3 loop spans 16 amino acids. DNA for the CDR3: TGTGCCAGCAGTTTAACCGGTAGAGGTGGTGGAAACACCATATATTTT. Translating gives CASSLTGRGGGNTIYF.

In this sample, this clone turned up once. V and J are TRBV27 and TRBJ1-6; 7 bases are a match to TRBD1. The CDR3 length is 13 residues. Per the germline V gene, CDR1 is MNHEY and CDR2 is SMNVEV (reference sequence). The ends lost 6 bases at V and 8 bases at J; junction bases unmatched: 4. The CDR3 sequence: CASSYDRDSPLHF. DNA for the CDR3: TGTGCCAGCAGCTACGACAGGGATTCACCCCTCCACTTT.

The chain has TRBV7-8 and TRBJ2-1; D perhaps matches TRBD2 (5 bases). V shed 2 bases and J shed 8 bases, with 7 bases lying between them. Germline V CDR1 and CDR2: SGHVS, FQNEAQ. The CDR3 is 12 amino acids. The CDR3 here is CASSLTRHEQFF. The DNA for the CDR3 is TGTGCCAGCAGCTTAACTAGACATGAGCAGTTCTTC.

The gene calls are TRBV6-5 and TRBJ2-7; 15 nucleotides match TRBD2. The CDR3 sequence is 16 residues long. J gave up 3 bases and V 2 bases, and 2 bases lay outside the gene matches. CDR1 is MNHEY, CDR2 SVGAGI, per germline. DNA of the CDR3: TGTGCCAGCAGTTACGGACTAGCGGGAGGGAACTACGAGCAGTACTTC. Its translation is CASSYGLAGGNYEQYF.

This chain joins TRBV29-1 and TRBJ2-7; 12 positions match TRBD2. V lost 1 base to trimming and J lost 1 base; unmatched junction nucleotides: 14. The germline gives CDR1 SQVTM, CDR2 ANQGSEA. This CDR3 is 19 amino acids long. For the CDR3, the DNA is TGCAGCGTTGAAGGAGTCACTAGCGGGGGGAACCGTGGGTCCTACGAGCAGTACTTC. Encoded protein: CSVEGVTSGGNRGSYEQYF.

J is TRBJ2-1 and V is TRBV28, with 8 bases fitting TRBD1. Germline values: CDR1 MDHEN, CDR2 SYDVKM. CDR3 length: 15 residues. The trim removed 7 bases at V and 3 bases at J, leaving 8 bases unmatched. This chain's CDR3 is CASTPGTGHYNEQFF. CDR3 nucleotide sequence: TGTGCCAGCACCCCGGGGACAGGTCACTACAATGAGCAGTTCTTC.

The chain couples TRBV7-2 to TRBJ2-7, with D perhaps TRBD1 (5 bases). Between the trimmed V and J ends, which lost 5 bases and 2 bases, there was a span of 25 bases. Germline CDR1 is SGHTA and CDR2 is FQGNSA. This CDR3 has 18 residues. For the CDR3, the DNA is TGTGCCAGCAGCCCCAGGGTTCCTAGGATCGGATTGCCCTACGAGCAGTACTTC. It codes for CASSPRVPRIGLPYEQYF.

The rearrangement joins TRBV28 to TRBJ1-1, with D hard to call. The CDR3 is 14 residues long. Germline CDR1 and CDR2: MDHEN and SYDVKM. V was trimmed by 3 bases and J by 1 base, leaving 9 bases between them. The CDR3 loop is CASSFPRKNTEAFF. Written as DNA, the CDR3 is TGTGCCAGCAGTTTCCCGCGCAAGAACACTGAAGCTTTCTTT.

The DNA of the CDR3 is TGTGCCAGCAGTGAAGGGACAGGGACTGAAAAACTGTTTTTT. Protein sequence: CASSEGTGTEKLFF. The chain recombines TRBV6-4 with TRBJ1-4; 9 nucleotides line up with TRBD1. The CDR3 sequence is 14 residues long. V gave up 3 bases and J gave up 7 bases; unmatched junction bases: 3. The germline V gene has CDR1 MRHNA and CDR2 SNTAGT.

CDR3 residues: CASSPGRFGYQPQHF. The CDR3 DNA sequence: TGTGCCAGCAGCCCAGGGCGGTTCGGCTATCAGCCCCAGCATTTT. The chain combines TRBV28 with TRBJ1-5; tentatively, D is TRBD1 (5 bases). This CDR3 is built from 15 residues. Germline V gene data show CDR1 as MDHEN and CDR2 as SYDVKM. The V gene lost 6 bases and the J gene lost 5 bases, with 17 bases spanning the gap.

The chain employs TRBV9 and TRBJ2-7; D might be TRBD1 (8 bases). V was trimmed by 0 bases and J by 6 bases, leaving 13 bases between them. The CDR3 consists of 14 residues. Germline CDR1 SGDLS, CDR2 YYNGEE. CDR3 region: CASSVGHRGGEQYF. CDR3 bases: TGTGCCAGCAGCGTAGGTCACAGGGGGGGCGAGCAGTACTTC.

The genes are TRBV6-5 and TRBJ2-7, with TRBD1 matching 7 bases. J lost 5 bases, V lost 4 bases, and 2 bases had no gene match. This CDR3 spans 12 amino acids. Per the germline V gene, CDR1 is MNHEY and CDR2 is SVGAGI. The CDR3 bases are TGTGCCAGCAGTTCGACAGGGAACGAGCAGTACTTC. Translation: CASSSTGNEQYF.

V usage is TRBV5-1 and J usage is TRBJ1-6; maybe TRBD1 (5 bases). Germline assignment: CDR1 SGHRS and CDR2 YFSETQ. V was trimmed by 2 bases and J by 10 bases, leaving 16 bases between them. This CDR3 has 15 amino acids. The CDR3 region has the DNA TGCGCCAGCAGCTTAGGCAGGGAGGGAAGATCACCCCTCCACTTT. This codes for CASSLGREGRSPLHF.

The chain has TRBV7-9 and TRBJ1-4, with D tentatively TRBD1 (5 bases). The CDR3 covers 15 residues. The V and J ends lost 7 bases and 4 bases respectively, with 16 bases between them. Germline CDR1 SEHNR, CDR2 FQNEAQ (reference sequence). This CDR3 is CASMGPGLHNEKLFF. CDR3 DNA: TGTGCCAGCATGGGGCCGGGACTGCATAATGAAAAACTGTTTTTT.

V and J are TRBV5-1 and TRBJ1-2; TRBD1 agrees at 12 bases. CDR1 and CDR2 (germline): SGHRS, YFSETQ. This CDR3 comprises 17 residues. The V and J ends lost 3 bases and 2 bases, in that order; junction bases with no gene match: 8. The CDR3 spells CASSWGQGAESNYGYTF. Here the CDR3 DNA reads TGCGCCAGCAGCTGGGGACAGGGGGCTGAGTCCAACTATGGCTACACCTTC.

The gene calls are TRBV28 and TRBJ2-3; 10 bases fit TRBD1. Germline CDR1 and CDR2: MDHEN and SYDVKM. The CDR3 totals 15 residues. With 8 bases clipped from V and 4 bases from J, the junction kept 9 bases outside the gene matches. CDR3 amino acids: CASGQDRGSPDTQYF. CDR3 nucleotide sequence: TGTGCCAGCGGCCAGGACAGGGGGTCCCCAGATACGCAGTATTTT.

This clone was counted between two and nine times. CDR3 nucleotide sequence: TGTGCCAGTAGTAAAGGGGTATCCGGCAATCAGCCCCAGCATTTT. Its protein is CASSKGVSGNQPQHF. V usage is TRBV19 and J usage is TRBJ1-5; maybe TRBD1 (5 bases). The germline V and J ends were trimmed by 4 bases and 2 bases, with 12 bases remaining between them. The germline V gene encodes CDR1 LNHDA and CDR2 SQIVND (reference sequence). CDR3 length: 15 residues.

This rearrangement joins TRBV28 to TRBJ1-5; no reliable D call. V was clipped by 5 bases and J by 0 bases, with 5 bases between them. The length of the CDR3 is 13 residues. Germline loops: CDR1 MDHEN, CDR2 SYDVKM. Here the CDR3 reads CASSRYSNQPQHF. The CDR3 DNA sequence: TGTGCCAGCAGTCGGTATAGCAATCAGCCCCAGCATTTT. The variable domain in full, with the rest retrieved from reference TRBV28 and TRBJ1-5, is DVKVTQSSRYLVKRTGEKVFLECVQDMDHENMFWYRQDPGLGLRLIYFSYDVKMKEKGDIPEGYSVSREKKERFSLILESASTNQTSMYLCASSRYSNQPQHFGDGTRLSIL.